The T cell receptor beta chain under discussion was sequenced for a study of identical twins. It was template switching that added a universal primer site, and there were unique molecular identifiers on the cDNA. TCRdb reprocessed the 5' RACE reads with MiXCR, giving one entry per CDR3 protein. Of roughly 1.6 million distinct CDR3 sequences in the sample, around 33% were seen once. This clonotype was observed a few times. The junction and the germline gene differ at one end; a read error may be behind it. Germline CDR1 and CDR2: SGHRS and YFSETQ. The CDR3 consists of 14 residues. The gene calls are TRBV5-1 and TRBJ2-5; TRBD2 matches 11 bases. The receptor was isolated from a newborn girl in good health. Material for sequencing was cord blood. CDR3 sequence reads: CASSPGTSGNEQYF. The CDR3 nucleotides read TGTGCCAGCAGCCCCGGGACTAGCGGTAATGAGCAGTACTTC. Looking up the rest from reference TRBV5-1 and TRBJ2-5 gives the full variable domain: KAGVTQTPRYLIKTRGQQVTLSCSPISGHRSVSWYQQTPGQGLQFLFEYFSETQRNKGNFPGRFSGRQFSNSRSEMNVSTLELGDSALYLCASSPGTSGNEQYFGPGTRLLVL.